The 30 T cell receptor beta chains given below trace back to one sample, sequenced in a study of T cell repertoires in ileal Crohn's disease. Sample time point: neoterminal ileum biopsy at postoperative endoscopy, about 6 months after surgery. Measured with immunoSEQ multiplex PCR; TCRdb has only the in-frame clones, and not every one. The sample holds more than 4,000 clones; roughly 85% are singletons and the top ten take 4.3%. The sample consisted of ileal tissue. Receptors were obtained from an adult with Crohn's disease.

The rearrangement joins TRBV4-3 to TRBJ1-5; D unclear. Germline V gene sequence: CDR1 LGHNA, CDR2 YSLEER. This CDR3 contains 13 residues. V lost 0 bases and J 7 bases, leaving 7 bases between the germline ends. The CDR3 nucleotides read TGCGCCAGCAGCCAAGATGGCGTCCAGCCCCAGCATTTT. Translating it yields CASSQDGVQPQHF.

V is TRBV5-6 and J is TRBJ2-1; TRBD2 agrees at 11 bases. From germline, CDR1 is SGHDT and CDR2 YYEEEE. V dropped 0 bases and J dropped 6; count of bases not matched to a gene: 2. The CDR3 loop spans 15 amino acids. This CDR3 is CASSLVAGGINEQFF. In DNA, the CDR3 is TGTGCCAGCAGCTTGGTAGCGGGAGGGATCAATGAGCAGTTCTTC.

J is TRBJ1-2 and V is TRBV5-3; D might be TRBD1 (6 bases). TRBV5-3 falls under the ORF class, with uncertain function. The CDR3 loop spans 17 amino acids. V dropped 5 bases and J dropped 6 bases, with 26 bases sitting between them. The CDR3, as DNA: TGTGCCAGAAGTCAAAGGATGGTGCAGGGAGGGGGGCATGGCTACACCTTC. Translated: CARSQRMVQGGGHGYTF.

This clone was observed a handful of times. The V and J genes are TRBV19 and TRBJ2-7; D is unclear. V was trimmed by 11 bases and J by 0 bases, leaving 17 bases between them. CDR1 is LNHDA, CDR2 SQIVND, per germline (reference sequence). There are 14 residues in the CDR3. The DNA for the CDR3 is TGTGCCGGACCTGCCGGGCCGAGCTCCTACGAGCAGTACTTC. Its protein product is CAGPAGPSSYEQYF.

A few counts support this clone. The chain combines TRBV19 with TRBJ2-7; D uncertain. CDR3 length equals 14 residues. V lost 5 bases and J lost 3, with 14 bases in between. CDR1 LNHDA and CDR2 SQIVND come from the germline V gene (reference sequence). CDR3 sequence: CASSPRADIYEQYF. CDR3 bases: TGTGCCAGTAGTCCTCGGGCCGATATCTACGAGCAGTACTTC.

This clone was seen a single time. The CDR3 loop is CASSFEDSAPSGNTIYF. For the CDR3, the DNA is TGTGCCAGCAGTTTTGAGGACAGTGCTCCCTCTGGAAACACCATATATTTT. The rearrangement joins TRBV28 to TRBJ1-3, with TRBD1 as a possible D gene (6 bases). This CDR3 has 17 residues. Germline V lookup: CDR1 MDHEN, CDR2 SYDVKM. The V gene lost 3 bases and the J gene lost 0 bases, with 15 bases spanning the gap.

V is TRBV12-5 and J is TRBJ2-1; TRBD2 aligns across 11 bases. The CDR3 covers 20 residues. V gave up 1 base and J gave up 5 bases; unmatched junction bases: 16. The germline CDR1 and CDR2 sequences are LGHNT and FRNRAP. The CDR3: CASGLDPGTSGTHKDNEQFF. The DNA of the CDR3 is TGTGCTAGTGGTTTGGACCCTGGGACTAGCGGAACTCACAAGGACAATGAGCAGTTCTTC.

On this clone itself: At the DNA level, this CDR3 is encoded by other sequences in the same sample as well. The chain has TRBV19 and TRBJ2-1; 7 bases are a match to TRBD1. Per germline, CDR1 LNHDA and CDR2 SQIVND (reference sequence). The CDR3 is made up of 12 amino acids. Trimming took 2 bases from V and 10 from J; bases not matched to a gene: 2. The DNA of the CDR3 is TGTGCCAGTAGTATAAAGGGGGCGGAGCAGTTCTTC. This gives the protein CASSIKGAEQFF. Filled out from reference TRBV19 and TRBJ2-1, the complete variable domain reads DGGITQSPKYLFRKEGQNVTLSCEQNLNHDAMYWYRQDPGQGLRLIYYSQIVNDFQKGDIAEGYSVSREKKESFPLTVTSAQKNPTAFYLCASSIKGAEQFFGPGTRLTVL.

The CDR3 protein is CASSIRVGTPPDTQYF. The CDR3 DNA follows: TGTGCCAGTAGTATACGGGTCGGGACGCCCCCAGATACGCAGTATTTT. This rearrangement joins TRBV19 to TRBJ2-3, with D possibly being TRBD1 or TRBD2 (5 bases each). The CDR3 has 16 residues. The V gene lost 2 bases and the J gene lost 4 bases, with 16 bases spanning the gap. CDR1 LNHDA and CDR2 SQIVND come from the germline V gene (reference sequence).

Only one count was recorded for this clone. This chain uses TRBV28 with TRBJ1-5; 7 positions match TRBD1. The germline CDR1 and CDR2 sequences are MDHEN and SYDVKM. The CDR3 has 16 amino acids. V gave up 5 bases and J gave up 1 base; unmatched junction bases: 8. The CDR3 DNA reads as TGTGCCAGCAGTGCCCAGGGGGTCGCAAGCAATCAGCCCCAGCATTTT. Amino acids: CASSAQGVASNQPQHF.

The table lists this clone with a count of one. The J gene is TRBJ1-1, the V gene TRBV11-2, with D possibly being TRBD1 (6 bases). Trimming took off 0 bases at V and 6 bases at J, with 8 bases between the two ends. The germline CDR1 and CDR2 sequences are SGHAT and FQNNGV. This CDR3 is 13 amino acids long. CDR3 protein: CASSLEQGSEAFF. CDR3 coding DNA: TGTGCCAGCAGCTTAGAACAGGGATCTGAAGCTTTCTTT.

V usage is TRBV6-6 and J usage is TRBJ2-1; 11 bases fit TRBD2. V shed 6 bases, J shed 6 bases, and the junction held 7 bases outside the gene matches. CDR3 length equals 15 residues. CDR1 is MNHNY, CDR2 SVGAGI, per germline (reference sequence). The CDR3 DNA reads TGTGCCAGCAGGCCACTAGCGGGAGAAACCAATGAGCAGTTCTTC. It translates to CASRPLAGETNEQFF.

The chain links TRBV4-3 to TRBJ2-7, with 7 positions matching TRBD2. J lost 5 bases, V lost 1 base, and 5 bases had no gene match. The CDR3 is 14 amino acids. CDR1 and CDR2 (germline): LGHNA, YSLEER. DNA for the CDR3: TGCGCCAGCAGCCAAGGGCCGGGGGGAGACGAGCAGTACTTC. Encoded protein: CASSQGPGGDEQYF.

This clone was seen just once. The chain uses TRBV7-3 and TRBJ2-3, with D possibly TRBD2 on 5 matching bases. This CDR3 is built from 14 residues. V was clipped by 6 bases and J by 0 bases, with 10 bases between them. Germline CDR1 reads SGHTA; CDR2 reads FQGTGA. The DNA of the CDR3 is TGTGCCAGCAGTCGGGGTCCTAGCACAGATACGCAGTATTTT. Translation gives CASSRGPSTDTQYF.

This chain connects TRBV5-1 to TRBJ2-3; D may be TRBD2 (6 bases). This CDR3 is built from 14 residues. Trimming took off 5 bases at V and 1 base at J, with 11 bases between the two ends. The germline CDR1 and CDR2 sequences are SGHRS and YFSETQ. The CDR3 region is CASRGDSRTDTQYF. The CDR3, as DNA: TGCGCCAGCAGGGGGGACTCGCGCACAGATACGCAGTATTTT. Together with reference TRBV5-1 and TRBJ2-3, the CDR3 gives the full variable domain: KAGVTQTPRYLIKTRGQQVTLSCSPISGHRSVSWYQQTPGQGLQFLFEYFSETQRNKGNFPGRFSGRQFSNSRSEMNVSTLELGDSALYLCASRGDSRTDTQYFGPGTRLTVL.

This clone was seen a few times. The chain joins TRBV5-1 to TRBJ2-1; 8 bases agree with TRBD1. The germline CDR1 and CDR2 sequences are SGHRS and YFSETQ. V lost 3 bases, J lost 6 bases, and 8 bases stayed unmatched. The CDR3 runs to 15 residues. The CDR3 DNA reads as TGCGCCAGCAGCTCCCAGGGGGCGAGAATCAATGAGCAGTTCTTC. Translated: CASSSQGARINEQFF.

The chain has TRBV11-2 and TRBJ2-1; no definite D call. The CDR3 has 15 amino acids. CDR1 is SGHAT, CDR2 FQNNGV, per germline. V was pared by 4 bases and J by 5 bases, with 15 bases between. CDR3 sequence: CASSSDWGLDNEQFF. The CDR3 nucleotides are TGTGCCAGCAGCTCCGACTGGGGATTGGACAATGAGCAGTTCTTC.

The V gene is TRBV7-2, the J gene TRBJ2-2; D is undetermined. The germline V and J ends were trimmed by 5 bases and 7 bases, with 17 bases remaining between them. Germline values: CDR1 SGHTA, CDR2 FQGNSA. The CDR3 is 15 residues long. CDR3 loop: CASSPRWEIVGELFF. In DNA, the CDR3 is TGTGCCAGCAGCCCTAGGTGGGAAATTGTCGGGGAGCTGTTTTTT.

J is TRBJ1-3 and V is TRBV7-8, with no clear D. V was shortened by 0 bases and J by 3 bases, with 9 bases between the two germline ends. This CDR3 has 15 amino acids. Germline lookup yields CDR1 SGHVS and CDR2 FQNEAQ. The DNA of the CDR3 is TGTGCCAGCAGCTTAGCGTGGGGAAGTGGAAACACCATATATTTT. Its translation is CASSLAWGSGNTIYF. The full variable domain, in which reference TRBV7-8 and TRBJ1-3 provide the parts outside the CDR3, is GAGVSQSPRYKVAKRGQDVALRCDPISGHVSLFWYQQALGQGPEFLTYFQNEAQLDKSGLPSDRFFAERPEGSVSTLKIQRTQQEDSAVYLCASSLAWGSGNTIYFGEGSWLTVV.

The CDR3 nucleotides are TGTGCCTGGCCCCAGGTGGCGGATGGCTACACCTTC. This sequence encodes CAWPQVADGYTF. The J gene is TRBJ1-2, the V gene TRBV30; no clear D. Trimming cost V 5 bases and J 6 bases, with 13 bases left between them. The length of the CDR3 is 12 residues. The germline CDR1 and CDR2 sequences are GTSNPN and SVGIG (reference sequence).

The gene calls are TRBV15 and TRBJ2-3; maybe TRBD2 (6 bases). The CDR3 extends over 17 amino acids. Germline assignment: CDR1 LNHNV and CDR2 YYDKDF (reference sequence). V lost 4 bases and J 8 bases, leaving 25 bases between the germline ends. The CDR3 DNA is TGTGCCACCAGCATGGAGGGACGTAGGTCACCGCTGGGTACGCAGTATTTT. Amino acids: CATSMEGRRSPLGTQYF. Using reference TRBV15 and TRBJ2-3 for the parts outside the CDR3, the full variable domain is DAMVIQNPRYQVTQFGKPVTLSCSQTLNHNVMYWYQQKSSQAPKLLFHYYDKDFNNEADTPDNFQSRRPNTSFCFLDIRSPGLGDTAMYLCATSMEGRRSPLGTQYFGPGTRLTVL.

The chain joins TRBV6-1 to TRBJ2-3, with TRBD1 identical over 7 bases. CDR1 and CDR2 from the germline V gene are MNHNS and SASEGT. This CDR3 region has 15 residues. Germline trimming cut 0 bases from V and 4 bases from J; bases unmatched to any gene: 4. The CDR3 region has the DNA TGTGCCAGCAGTGAAGCGATAGGGGGCGCAGATACGCAGTATTTT. Residues: CASSEAIGGADTQYF.

V and J are TRBV7-2 and TRBJ2-2; tentatively, D is TRBD1 or TRBD2 (5 bases each). The CDR3 has 14 residues. V was shortened by 5 bases and J by 8 bases, with 15 bases between the two germline ends. CDR1 is SGHTA and CDR2 is FQGNSA in the germline V gene. CDR3 nucleotides: TGTGCCAGCAGCCCCGATCGGGGCGGGGGGGAGCTGTTTTTT. Encoded protein: CASSPDRGGGELFF.

Points on this clone: Other nucleotide sequences from this sample produce the same CDR3. This chain links TRBV4-2 with TRBJ2-3; TRBD2 matches at 10 bases. V shed 0 bases and J 1 base; nucleotides not matched to a gene: 1. The CDR3 is 16 amino acids. Per the germline V gene, CDR1 is LGHNA and CDR2 is YNFKEQ. The CDR3 region has the DNA TGTGCCAGCAGCCAAGATCTAGCGGGGGGCACAGATACGCAGTATTTT. Translated, it gives CASSQDLAGGTDTQYF.

V usage is TRBV11-2 and J usage is TRBJ2-2; D is ambiguous. Trimming shortened V by 2 bases and J by 6 bases, and 4 bases separated the two germline ends. Germline V gene data show CDR1 as SGHAT and CDR2 as FQNNGV. This CDR3 spans 12 amino acids. The DNA for the CDR3 is TGTGCCAGCAGCTTAATGGCCGGGGAGCTGTTTTTT. It translates to CASSLMAGELFF.

The rearrangement joins TRBV19 to TRBJ2-2; a weak D match, TRBD1 (5 bases). V shed 4 bases and J shed 6 bases, with 15 bases lying between them. Germline CDR1 is LNHDA and CDR2 is SQIVND (reference sequence). The length of the CDR3 is 15 residues. CDR3 region: CASSTASGLAGELFF. DNA for the CDR3: TGTGCCAGTAGTACCGCTTCAGGGTTAGCCGGGGAGCTGTTTTTT.

This sequence joins TRBV7-8 and TRBJ2-7, with D maybe TRBD2 (5 bases). Germline lookup yields CDR1 SGHVS and CDR2 FQNEAQ. This CDR3 spans 14 amino acids. Trimming removed 5 bases from V and 5 bases from J, with 16 bases in between. CDR3 loop: CASSPTTFGDEQYF. DNA for the CDR3: TGTGCCAGCAGCCCGACTACTTTCGGGGACGAGCAGTACTTC. The entire variable domain, with the rest obtained from reference TRBV7-8 and TRBJ2-7, is as follows: GAGVSQSPRYKVAKRGQDVALRCDPISGHVSLFWYQQALGQGPEFLTYFQNEAQLDKSGLPSDRFFAERPEGSVSTLKIQRTQQEDSAVYLCASSPTTFGDEQYFGPGTRLTVT.

This chain uses TRBV5-4 with TRBJ2-3, with 10 nucleotides matching TRBD2. Trimming removed 4 bases from V and 7 bases from J; junction bases left unmatched: 12. Per the germline V gene, CDR1 is SGHNT and CDR2 is YYREEE (reference sequence). The CDR3 sequence is 16 residues long. The CDR3 is CASSPPTSGSIYTQYF. As DNA, the CDR3 is TGTGCCAGCAGCCCCCCGACTAGCGGGTCTATTTATACGCAGTATTTT.

Only a few counts were recorded for this clone. The rearrangement links TRBV5-4 to TRBJ2-5; the match to TRBD2 covers 8 bases. The CDR3 spans 15 residues. The V gene's germline CDR1 is SGHNT and CDR2 YYREEE (reference sequence). Germline trimming cut 5 bases from V and 3 bases from J; bases unmatched to any gene: 9. The CDR3: CASRNEAGAKETQYF. CDR3 sequence (DNA): TGTGCCAGCAGGAACGAAGCGGGAGCTAAAGAGACCCAGTACTTC.

The rearrangement joins TRBV18 to TRBJ1-4; 7 bases line up with TRBD1. Losses at the gene ends were 5 bases for V and 5 bases for J; bases not matched to a gene: 8. The CDR3 extends over 15 amino acids. CDR1 and CDR2 (germline): KGHSH, LQKENI. The chain's CDR3 is CASSKTGQKNEKLFF. The CDR3 nucleotides read TGTGCCAGCTCAAAGACGGGACAGAAAAATGAAAAACTGTTTTTT.